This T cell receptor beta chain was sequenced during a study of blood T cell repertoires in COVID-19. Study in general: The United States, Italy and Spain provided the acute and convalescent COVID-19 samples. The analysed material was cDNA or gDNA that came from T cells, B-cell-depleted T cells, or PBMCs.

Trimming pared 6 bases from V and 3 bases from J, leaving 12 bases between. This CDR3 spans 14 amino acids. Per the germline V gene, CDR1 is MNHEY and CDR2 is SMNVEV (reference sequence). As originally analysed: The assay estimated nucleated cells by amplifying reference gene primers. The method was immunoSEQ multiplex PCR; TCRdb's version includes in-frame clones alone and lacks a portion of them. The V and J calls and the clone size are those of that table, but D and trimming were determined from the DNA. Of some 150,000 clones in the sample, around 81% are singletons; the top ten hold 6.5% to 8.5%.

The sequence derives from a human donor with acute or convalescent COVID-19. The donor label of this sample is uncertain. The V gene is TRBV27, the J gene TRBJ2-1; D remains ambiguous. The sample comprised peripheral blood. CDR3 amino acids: CASSRYASYNEQFF. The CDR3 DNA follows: TGTGCCAGCAGCCGCTACGCTAGCTACAATGAGCAGTTCTTC.